Sequencing of this T cell receptor beta chain was carried out in a study of shared clonotypes between healthy human individuals. Each subset's genomic DNA was shared equally among a number of immunoSEQ plates. The protocol was immunoSEQ multiplex PCR, while the TCRdb copy is restricted to in-frame clones and leaves out a portion. Among hundreds of thousands of clones, 95% to 97% were seen once, and the ten largest hold roughly 0.06%. The V gene's germline CDR1 is ENHRY and CDR2 SYGVKD. Trimming left V 0 bases short and J 3 bases short, with 11 bases between. The CDR3 is 15 amino acids. The origin of this receptor is a woman in her thirties in good health. Sequenced input: naive CD4+ T cells sorted from blood. Subset noted: CD45RA+ positively selected. V gene TRBV10-3 combines with J gene TRBJ1-2; D is undetermined. The CDR3 region is CAISESGGVDYGYTF. The CDR3 DNA reads as TGTGCCATCAGTGAGTCTGGCGGAGTCGACTATGGCTACACCTTC.